This TCR beta chain was sequenced during a study of tissue T cells after allogeneic stem cell transplantation. Profiling relied on immunoSEQ multiplex PCR, and the TCRdb table lists in-frame clones only, not all of them. The table lists over a thousand clones, about 80% of them singletons, with 13% in the top ten. Trimming left V 2 bases short and J 0 bases short, with 4 bases between. Germline V gene data show CDR1 as SGHAT and CDR2 as FQNNGV. This CDR3 has 13 residues. This TCR was sampled from a male patient aged 35-70 years with steroid-refractory graft-versus-host disease after an allogeneic stem cell transplant. Some T cells could come from the graft donor. The genes are TRBV11-2 and TRBJ1-2; unclear D gene. The sequenced sample was spleen tissue, obtained at autopsy. Here the CDR3 reads CASSLHTNYGYTF. In DNA, the CDR3 is TGTGCCAGCAGCTTACACACTAACTATGGCTACACCTTC. The whole variable domain, filled in from reference TRBV11-2 and TRBJ1-2, reads EAGVAQSPRYKIIEKRQSVAFWCNPISGHATLYWYQQILGQGPKLLIQFQNNGVVDDSQLPKDRFSAERLKGVDSTLKIQPAKLEDSAVYLCASSLHTNYGYTFGSGTRLTVV.